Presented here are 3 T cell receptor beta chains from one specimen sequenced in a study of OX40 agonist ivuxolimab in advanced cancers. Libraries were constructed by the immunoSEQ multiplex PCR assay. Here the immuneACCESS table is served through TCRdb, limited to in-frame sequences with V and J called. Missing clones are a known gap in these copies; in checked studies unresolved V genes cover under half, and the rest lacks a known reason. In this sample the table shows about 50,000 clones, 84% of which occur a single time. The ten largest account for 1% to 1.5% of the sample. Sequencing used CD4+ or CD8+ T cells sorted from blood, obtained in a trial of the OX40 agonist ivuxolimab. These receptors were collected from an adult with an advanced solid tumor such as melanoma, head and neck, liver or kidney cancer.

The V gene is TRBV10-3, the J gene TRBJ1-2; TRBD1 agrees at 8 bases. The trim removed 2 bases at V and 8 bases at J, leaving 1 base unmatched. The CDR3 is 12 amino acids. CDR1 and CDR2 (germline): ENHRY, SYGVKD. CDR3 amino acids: CAISEGQGGYTF. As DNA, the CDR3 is TGTGCCATCAGTGAGGGACAGGGAGGCTACACCTTC.

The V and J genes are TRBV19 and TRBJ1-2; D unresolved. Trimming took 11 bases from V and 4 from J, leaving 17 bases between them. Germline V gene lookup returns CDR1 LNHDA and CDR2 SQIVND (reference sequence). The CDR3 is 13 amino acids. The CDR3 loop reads CAATSGQRYGYTF. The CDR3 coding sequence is TGTGCCGCCACCTCCGGGCAGCGCTATGGCTACACCTTC.

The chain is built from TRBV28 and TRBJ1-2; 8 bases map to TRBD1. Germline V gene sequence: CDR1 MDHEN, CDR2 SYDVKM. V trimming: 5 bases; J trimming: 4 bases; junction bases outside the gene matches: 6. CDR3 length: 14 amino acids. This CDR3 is CASSVDRGGYGYTF. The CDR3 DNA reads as TGTGCCAGCAGTGTCGACAGGGGTGGCTATGGCTACACCTTC.